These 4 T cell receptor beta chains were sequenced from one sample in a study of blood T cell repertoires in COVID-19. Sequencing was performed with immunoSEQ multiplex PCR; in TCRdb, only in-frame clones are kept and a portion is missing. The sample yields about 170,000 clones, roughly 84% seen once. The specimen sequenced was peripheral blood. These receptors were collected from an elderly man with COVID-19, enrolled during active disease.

In DNA form, the CDR3 reads TGTGCCAGTAGCTCAAAGACAGGCGGCGCTTTCTTT. Translation gives CASSSKTGGAFF. The chain couples TRBV19 to TRBJ1-1, with a possible D match to TRBD1 (6 bases). The CDR3 is 12 residues long. CDR1 LNHDA and CDR2 SQIVND come from the germline V gene (reference sequence). V lost 6 bases and J 11 bases, leaving 16 bases between the germline ends.

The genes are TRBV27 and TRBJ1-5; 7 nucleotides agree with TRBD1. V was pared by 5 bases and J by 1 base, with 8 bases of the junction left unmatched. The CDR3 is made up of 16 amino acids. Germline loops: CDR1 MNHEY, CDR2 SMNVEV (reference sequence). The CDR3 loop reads CASSPRTGESNQPQHF. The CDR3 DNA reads TGTGCCAGCAGTCCGCGGACAGGTGAGAGCAATCAGCCCCAGCATTTT.

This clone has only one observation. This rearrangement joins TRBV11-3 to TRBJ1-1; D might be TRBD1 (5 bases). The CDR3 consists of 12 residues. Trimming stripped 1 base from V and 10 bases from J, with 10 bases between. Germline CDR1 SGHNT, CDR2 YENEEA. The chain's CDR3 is CASSLGGGSAFF. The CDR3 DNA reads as TGTGCCAGCAGCTTAGGCGGGGGTTCAGCTTTCTTT.

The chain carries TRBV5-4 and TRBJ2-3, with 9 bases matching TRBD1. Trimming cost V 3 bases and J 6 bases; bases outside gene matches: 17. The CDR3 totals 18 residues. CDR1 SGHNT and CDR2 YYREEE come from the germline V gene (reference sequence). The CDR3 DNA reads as TGTGCCAGCAGCTCGACAAAATCGGGACAGGGCAGCGTGGATACGCAGTATTTT. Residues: CASSSTKSGQGSVDTQYF.